This entry describes one T cell receptor beta chain. The data stem from a study of blood T cell repertoires in COVID-19. Looking at the study overall: The United States, Italy and Spain provided the acute and convalescent COVID-19 samples. The cDNA or gDNA used as material had been derived from T cells, B-cell-depleted T cells, or PBMCs.

The CDR3 consists of 13 residues. Germline values: CDR1 GTSNPN, CDR2 SVGIG (reference sequence). The V gene end was trimmed by 0 bases and the J gene end by 8 bases; junction bases not matched to a gene: 2. Source study methods: For nucleated cells, counts were estimated from reference gene primer amplification. Method: immunoSEQ multiplex PCR; TCRdb's copy keeps in-frame clones and lacks some. V and J calls and clone size are as listed in that table; D and trimming were resolved from the DNA. This table has approximately 140,000 clones, 88% appearing once. The rearrangement joins TRBV30 to TRBJ2-1; 9 nucleotides agree with TRBD2. Sequenced: peripheral blood. This sequence was found in a human donor in a cohort sampled during active COVID-19. CDR3 region: CAWSVVAGDEQFF. The CDR3 DNA reads as TGTGCCTGGAGTGTAGTAGCGGGGGATGAGCAGTTCTTC.